This entry lists 25 T cell receptor beta chains sequenced from one sample in a study of blood T cell repertoires in COVID-19. Clones were read by immunoSEQ multiplex PCR, and TCRdb kept only the in-frame ones, dropping some. Among under 200,000 clones listed, around 83% were seen once. Sequencing was done on a sample of peripheral blood. The receptors originated from a human donor in a cohort sampled during active COVID-19.

The DNA of the CDR3 is TGTGCCAGCAGTTACCGCGGACAGGGGGATTTCTTT. Translation gives CASSYRGQGDFF. The chain recombines TRBV6-2 or TRBV6-3 with TRBJ1-1; 10 positions agree with TRBD1. CDR1 MNHEY and CDR2 SVGEGT come from the germline V gene. The CDR3 is 12 amino acids. The J segment lost 13 bases and the V segment lost 2 bases, leaving 4 bases of the junction unmatched.

The chain joins TRBV14 to TRBJ2-5; D unclear. The V end lost 0 bases, the J end lost 4 bases, and 6 bases lay between the germline ends. The CDR3 has 13 residues. Per the germline V gene, CDR1 is SGHDN and CDR2 is FVKESK. CDR3 nucleotides: TGTGCCAGCAGCCAAGATCCGTTAGAGACCCAGTACTTC. This encodes CASSQDPLETQYF.

This clone appeared a few times. This sequence joins TRBV4-1 and TRBJ1-4; the D is unclear. Trimming stripped 1 base from V and 6 bases from J, with 12 bases between. CDR1 and CDR2 from the germline V gene are MGHRA and YSYEKL. This CDR3 is built from 15 residues. The CDR3 nucleotides read TGCGCCAGCAGCCAAGGGTCCCAAGCCCATGAAAAACTGTTTTTT. Translated: CASSQGSQAHEKLFF.

This chain links TRBV5-6 with TRBJ2-2; 7 nucleotides match TRBD2. The CDR3 runs 17 residues. The germline V gene has CDR1 SGHDT and CDR2 YYEEEE. J gave up 2 bases and V 3 bases, and 10 bases lay outside the gene matches. CDR3: CASSSSLTSLNTGELFF. The CDR3 coding sequence is TGTGCCAGCAGCTCCTCCTTGACTAGCCTCAACACCGGGGAGCTGTTTTTT.

V and J are TRBV28 and TRBJ1-4; D is unclear. Deletions cut 6 bases from V and 8 bases from J, with 7 bases between. The CDR3 sequence is 11 residues long. Germline loops: CDR1 MDHEN, CDR2 SYDVKM. CDR3 loop: CASRAPEKLFF. In nucleotides, the CDR3 is TGTGCCAGCAGGGCCCCCGAAAAACTGTTTTTT.

The chain uses TRBV4-2 and TRBJ2-1, with 8 bases that match TRBD1. The CDR3 has 17 residues. V dropped 1 base and J dropped 9; count of bases not matched to a gene: 14. The germline gives CDR1 LGHNA, CDR2 YNFKEQ. CDR3 sequence reads: CASSQGDGQGARGEQFF. The DNA of the CDR3 is TGTGCCAGCAGCCAAGGGGATGGGCAGGGGGCGCGCGGTGAGCAGTTCTTC.

The chain has TRBV6-1 and TRBJ2-5; 8 positions match TRBD1. The CDR3 spans 17 residues. Germline loops: CDR1 MNHNS, CDR2 SASEGT. V was pared by 4 bases and J by 4 bases, with 14 bases of the junction left unmatched. The CDR3 loop is CASSVLIGQGYRETQYF. The CDR3 DNA follows: TGTGCCAGCAGTGTCTTAATTGGACAGGGTTATAGAGAGACCCAGTACTTC.

This chain uses TRBV19 with TRBJ1-1; D possibly corresponds to TRBD1 (6 bases). CDR3 size: 15 residues. V was cut by 7 bases and J by 3 bases, with 18 bases left in between. In germline, CDR1 is LNHDA, CDR2 SQIVND (reference sequence). CDR3 sequence: CASTHPQGTDTEAFF. The CDR3 region has the DNA TGTGCCAGTACCCACCCCCAGGGGACGGACACTGAAGCTTTCTTT.

This clone was seen a handful of times. The chain recombines TRBV3-1 (or the pseudogene TRBV3-2) with TRBJ2-7; TRBD1 matches at 10 bases. CDR1 and CDR2 from the germline V gene are LGHDT and YNNKEL (reference sequence). The CDR3 runs to 15 residues. V lost 3 bases and J lost 5; bases outside the gene matches: 7. CDR3 in DNA: TGTGCCAGCAGCCAGGCCGGGACAGGGGAGGACGAGCAGTACTTC. Protein product: CASSQAGTGEDEQYF.

This chain uses TRBV3-1 (or the pseudogene TRBV3-2) with TRBJ1-5; D is possibly TRBD1 (5 bases). The CDR3 has 17 amino acids. The germline CDR1 and CDR2 sequences are LGHDT and YNNKEL (reference sequence). The V and J ends lost 0 bases and 4 bases respectively, with 16 bases between them. In DNA form, the CDR3 reads TGTGCCAGCAGCCAAGAGGGGAGGCAGGGCCGAAATCAGCCCCAGCATTTT. This codes for CASSQEGRQGRNQPQHF.

The genes are TRBV12-5 and TRBJ1-1, with 11 nucleotides matching TRBD1. The CDR3 has 14 residues. V trimming: 1 base; J trimming: 11 bases; junction bases outside the gene matches: 6. The germline CDR1 and CDR2 sequences are LGHNT and FRNRAP. The CDR3 sequence is CASGLGGQGARAFF. CDR3 nucleotides: TGTGCTAGTGGTTTGGGAGGACAGGGGGCGCGGGCTTTCTTT.

The chain uses TRBV20-1 and TRBJ1-2, with D possibly matching TRBD1 (5 bases). The CDR3 consists of 11 residues. Per germline, CDR1 DFQATT and CDR2 SNEGSKA (reference sequence). Deletions cut 6 bases from V and 8 bases from J, with 13 bases between. The CDR3 region is CSAPGTWGYTF. The CDR3 DNA reads TGCAGTGCCCCCGGGACTTGGGGCTACACCTTC.

The V call is TRBV2, the J call TRBJ2-7, with 9 positions matching TRBD1. V lost 11 bases and J lost 5; bases outside the gene matches: 10. This CDR3 comprises 13 residues. Germline V gene data show CDR1 as SNHLY and CDR2 as FYNNEI. This chain's CDR3 is CAGQTGGGDEQYF. The CDR3 nucleotides read TGTGCCGGGCAAACAGGGGGCGGCGACGAGCAGTACTTC.

The genes are TRBV6-7 and TRBJ1-2, with D possibly TRBD1 on 5 matching bases. TRBV6-7 is given ORF status, its function remaining uncertain. Trimming pared 2 bases from V and 5 bases from J, leaving 21 bases between. This CDR3 contains 17 residues. This chain's CDR3 is CASSYNLGVPALYGYTF. CDR3 sequence (DNA): TGTGCCAGCAGTTACAACCTAGGGGTCCCGGCCCTATATGGCTACACCTTC.

J is TRBJ2-1 and V is TRBV5-1; 12 bases are a match to TRBD2. Germline CDR1 is SGHRS and CDR2 is YFSETQ. This CDR3 has 17 amino acids. J lost 4 bases, V lost 3 bases, and 8 bases had no gene match. The chain's CDR3 is CASSSGLAGSFYNEQFF. The CDR3 coding sequence is TGCGCCAGCAGCTCCGGACTAGCGGGATCTTTTTACAATGAGCAGTTCTTC.

This sequence joins TRBV4-1 and TRBJ2-7, with 14 positions matching TRBD2. The CDR3 spans 16 residues. With V trimmed by 2 bases and J by 6 bases, 6 bases remained unmatched. Germline loops: CDR1 MGHRA, CDR2 YSYEKL. The CDR3: CASSQWGLAGALEQYF. CDR3 sequence (DNA): TGCGCCAGCAGCCAATGGGGACTAGCGGGAGCTCTCGAGCAGTACTTC.

The chain combines TRBV21-1 with TRBJ1-6; no check of the table's D call, TRBD1, against the DNA was made. TRBV21-1 represents a pseudogene. This CDR3 comprises 17 residues. CDR3 sequence reads: CASTIGADRGYNSPLHF. DNA of the CDR3: TGTGCCAGCACCATAGGGGCGGACAGGGGGTATAATTCACCCCTCCACTTT.

J is TRBJ1-2 and V is TRBV27, with 12 bases fitting TRBD1. CDR1 is MNHEY and CDR2 is SMNVEV in the germline V gene (reference sequence). The CDR3 is made up of 16 amino acids. The J segment lost 3 bases and the V segment lost 4 bases, leaving 6 bases of the junction unmatched. The CDR3 sequence is CASSWTRDRGHYGYTF. The CDR3, as DNA: TGTGCCAGCAGTTGGACCCGGGACAGGGGGCACTATGGCTACACCTTC.

The chain recombines TRBV24-1 with TRBJ1-2; TRBD1 agrees at 10 bases. CDR1 is KGHDR, CDR2 SFDVKD, per germline. The V segment lost 4 bases and the J segment 4 bases; nucleotides outside the gene matches: 2. The CDR3 consists of 14 residues. The CDR3 sequence: CATSDRDRGYGYTF. CDR3 bases: TGTGCCACCAGTGACAGGGACAGGGGCTATGGCTACACCTTC.

This clone was recorded once. The chain has TRBV5-1 and TRBJ2-3; D may be TRBD1 (7 bases). The CDR3 is 16 residues long. Trimming took off 2 bases at V and 5 bases at J, with 18 bases between the two ends. CDR1 is SGHRS, CDR2 YFSETQ, per germline. CDR3 sequence: CASSFGGTAHLDTQYF. The CDR3 nucleotides are TGCGCCAGCAGCTTCGGCGGGACAGCCCATTTAGATACGCAGTATTTT.

This chain joins TRBV7-2 and TRBJ1-5; no firm D call. The germline CDR1 and CDR2 sequences are SGHTA and FQGNSA. The CDR3 is made up of 13 amino acids. V dropped 5 bases and J dropped 9 bases, with 14 bases sitting between them. The CDR3 DNA follows: TGTGCCAGCAGCCCGGGCCTCGAGGGGCCCCAGCATTTT. This translates into CASSPGLEGPQHF.

J is TRBJ1-1 and V is TRBV5-1; 7 nucleotides align to TRBD1. The CDR3 runs to 13 residues. Germline values: CDR1 SGHRS, CDR2 YFSETQ. J was trimmed by 2 bases and V by 5 bases; bases with no gene match: 3. The CDR3 DNA follows: TGCGCCAGCAGAGGGACAGAAAACACTGAAGCTTTCTTT. Its translation is CASRGTENTEAFF.

The rearrangement joins TRBV6-1 to TRBJ2-3, with 8 bases identical to TRBD2. The CDR3 has 16 amino acids. V was pared by 3 bases and J by 6 bases, with 11 bases of the junction left unmatched. Germline V gene lookup returns CDR1 MNHNS and CDR2 SASEGT. Here the CDR3 reads CASSDNPGLGADTQYF. The CDR3 DNA is TGTGCCAGCAGTGATAACCCGGGACTAGGGGCCGATACGCAGTATTTT.

Here the CDR3 reads CSASRANEQYF. DNA for the CDR3: TGCAGTGCTAGCAGGGCTAACGAGCAGTACTTC. The V and J genes are TRBV20-1 and TRBJ2-7; the D gene is possibly TRBD1 (5 bases). The germline V and J ends were trimmed by 3 bases and 5 bases, with 8 bases remaining between them. Per the germline V gene, CDR1 is DFQATT and CDR2 is SNEGSKA (reference sequence). This CDR3 comprises 11 residues.

This clone showed up just once. The chain uses TRBV28 and TRBJ2-3; TRBD1 matches 7 bases. CDR1 is MDHEN, CDR2 SYDVKM, per germline. V lost 3 bases, J lost 3 bases, and 9 bases stayed unmatched. This CDR3 region has 16 residues. The CDR3 protein is CASSFVGGRRTDTQYF. CDR3 nucleotide sequence: TGTGCCAGCAGTTTTGTAGGGGGCAGAAGGACAGATACGCAGTATTTT.